The following is a T cell receptor beta chain sequence with its context. As yet, its antigen is unknown. The CDR3 totals 13 residues. The V gene lost 7 bases and the J gene lost 4 bases, with 11 bases spanning the gap. Per germline, CDR1 WSHSY and CDR2 SAAADI. The data belong to a study of cytomegalovirus exposure and HLA in healthy donors. Though probably carrying unrecorded immune exposures, donors were nominally healthy at sampling. With 60 Vbeta and 13 Jbeta primers, the PCR was carried out. Clones were read by immunoSEQ multiplex PCR, and TCRdb kept only the in-frame ones, dropping some. The sample has 200,000 to 250,000 clones, approximately 70% seen once. Study outcomes and limitations: Researchers reported from a later analysis that most CMV-associated TCR beta chains appeared HLA-restricted. The study carried out a later analysis of TCR beta sequences. It associated around 17,000 of them with specific HLA alleles at a false discovery rate of 0.05.

Sequenced sample: PBMCs. The TCR comes from a man aged 40-49 years in good health and CMV-seropositive. The genes are TRBV10-2 and TRBJ2-1; the D is unclear. The CDR3 region is CASKVTTYNEQFF. CDR3 sequence (DNA): TGCGCCAGCAAGGTAACGACTTACAATGAGCAGTTCTTC.